This T cell receptor (beta chain) is drawn from a study of cytomegalovirus exposure and HLA in healthy donors. Study observations and caveats: It was only CMV serostatus that was available as immune exposure information. Across donors, sequencing depth was assumed by presence/absence analyses to be roughly uniform. TCR beta V segments were, for the most part, productive about 90% or about 30% of the time in an earlier analysis.

The CDR3 totals 16 residues. Trimming removed 0 bases from V and 7 bases from J; junction bases left unmatched: 8. Germline CDR1 and CDR2: SGDLS and YYNGEE. There are a few counts of this clone. What it recognizes is unknown. All donors participated as healthy donors of bone marrow. With 60 Vbeta and 13 Jbeta primers, the PCR was carried out. Generated by immunoSEQ multiplex PCR, the TCRdb table keeps only in-frame clones and is missing some. Seen here are some 150,000 clones, roughly 82% observed once, and the top ten hold 5.5% to 8.5%. The sample was PBMCs. The chain is built from TRBV9 and TRBJ2-1; 9 positions match TRBD2. This receptor was obtained from a woman in her 50s in good health and CMV-seropositive. The CDR3 DNA is TGTGCCAGCAGCGTAGCATCCGCGGGGGGGCCGAATGAGCAGTTCTTC. This codes for CASSVASAGGPNEQFF. Full variable domain (remainder filled in from reference TRBV9 and TRBJ2-1): DSGVTQTPKHLITATGQRVTLRCSPRSGDLSVYWYQQSLDQGLQFLIQYYNGEERAKGNILERFSAQQFPDLHSELNLSSLELGDSALYFCASSVASAGGPNEQFFGPGTRLTVL.